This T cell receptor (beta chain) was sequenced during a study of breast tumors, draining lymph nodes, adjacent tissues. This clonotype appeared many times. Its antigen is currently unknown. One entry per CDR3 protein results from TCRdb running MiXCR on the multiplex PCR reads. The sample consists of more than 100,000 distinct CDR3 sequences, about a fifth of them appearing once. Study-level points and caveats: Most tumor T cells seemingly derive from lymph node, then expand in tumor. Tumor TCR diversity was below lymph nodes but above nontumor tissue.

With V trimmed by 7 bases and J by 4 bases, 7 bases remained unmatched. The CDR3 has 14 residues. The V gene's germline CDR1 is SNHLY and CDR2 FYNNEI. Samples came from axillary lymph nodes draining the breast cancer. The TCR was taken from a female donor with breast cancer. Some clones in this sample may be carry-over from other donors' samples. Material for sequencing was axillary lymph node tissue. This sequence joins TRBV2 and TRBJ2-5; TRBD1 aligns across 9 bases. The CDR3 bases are TGTGCCAGCAAGGGGACAGGGAGGGGAGAGACCCAGTACTTC. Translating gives CASKGTGRGETQYF.